Given below is one TCR beta chain in context. Its antigen remains unknown. This nonspecific control used anti-CD3/anti-CD28 bead stimulation of CD4+ T cells. Responding CD4+ T cells were sorted by upregulation of both CD40 ligand and CD69. This CDR3 spans 15 amino acids. The germline gives CDR1 DFQATT, CDR2 SNEGSKA (reference sequence). V lost 3 bases to trimming and J lost 5 bases; unmatched junction nucleotides: 8. This sample is drawn from a study of persistence of HIV-infected CD4 T cells. Study details: A median of about 8 years of suppressive ART preceded sampling. Antigen stimulation activated a lower proportion of cells, more of them memory, than anti-CD3/anti-CD28 stimulation.

Overall study findings and caveats: Within sorted populations, more oligoclonal TCRs accompanied more oligoclonal proviruses.

The immunoSEQ assay was version 4, run in survey mode. Sequencing used immunoSEQ multiplex PCR; TCRdb keeps in-frame clones, though not all of them. Of roughly 43,000 clones in the sample, 91% are singletons; the top ten hold 1.8%. The TCR originated in an adult man with HIV who was CMV-seropositive. The rearrangement uses TRBV20-1 and TRBJ1-4; 8 bases agree with TRBD1. The input for sequencing was CD4+ T cells sorted from PBMCs after 18-hour stimulation, taken from a patient who received antiretroviral therapy. Here the CDR3 DNA reads TGCAGTGCTAGTACTCCCGGGACAGGCAATGAAAAACTGTTTTTT. This encodes CSASTPGTGNEKLFF.